Below, 29 T cell receptor beta chains from the same sample are listed, as sequenced in a study. MiXCR, run by TCRdb on the RT-PCR reads, gives a single entry per CDR3 protein. The repertoire holds almost 700,000 distinct CDR3 sequences, with approximately 14% as singletons. Sequenced sample: memory CD4+ T cells from blood. The origin of the receptors is a female donor in good health, serving as a healthy control.

The rearrangement links TRBV30 to TRBJ2-1, with D unclear. V lost 3 bases to trimming and J lost 2 bases, with 11 bases between them. The V gene's germline CDR1 is GTSNPN and CDR2 SVGIG (reference sequence). This CDR3 is 14 amino acids long. The CDR3 nucleotides are TGTGCCTGGAGCTTCCTTTCCCCCTACAATGAGCAGTTCTTC. Translating gives CAWSFLSPYNEQFF.

This clonotype has just a few counts. This rearrangement joins TRBV20-1 to TRBJ2-5; D is perhaps TRBD2 (7 bases). Germline CDR1 reads DFQATT; CDR2 reads SNEGSKA (reference sequence). V was pared by 5 bases and J by 5 bases, with 15 bases between. The CDR3 loop spans 13 amino acids. The CDR3, as DNA: TGCAGTGCTGGCCCGAGGGGGGGGGAGACCCAGTACTTC. It yields the protein CSAGPRGGETQYF.

This rearrangement joins TRBV3-1 to TRBJ2-2, with D maybe TRBD1 (6 bases). The CDR3 has 14 amino acids. Germline assignment: CDR1 LGHDT and CDR2 YNNKEL (reference sequence). The V end lost 2 bases, the J end lost 5 bases, and 9 bases lay between the germline ends. CDR3 in amino acids: CASSQRDTTGELFF. The CDR3 bases are TGTGCCAGCAGCCAAAGGGACACTACCGGGGAGCTGTTTTTT.

This clonotype has just a few counts. The CDR3 sequence: CASSLVTRTGELFF. In nucleotides, the CDR3 is TGTGCCAGCAGCTTAGTCACAAGAACCGGGGAGCTGTTTTTT. The V and J genes are TRBV7-8 and TRBJ2-2, with D unclear. This CDR3 has 14 residues. Trimming removed 1 base from V and 5 bases from J, with 8 bases in between. Germline V gene sequence: CDR1 SGHVS, CDR2 FQNEAQ.

The chain carries TRBV7-2 and TRBJ1-1; a weak D match, TRBD1 (6 bases). V was shortened by 5 bases and J by 4 bases, with 17 bases between the two germline ends. This CDR3 is built from 15 residues. CDR1 is SGHTA and CDR2 is FQGNSA in the germline V gene. CDR3 sequence reads: CASSPQQGRSTEAFF. The CDR3 nucleotides are TGTGCCAGCAGCCCCCAACAGGGCCGTTCCACTGAAGCTTTCTTT.

The sample holds many counts of this clonotype. The chain has TRBV29-1 and TRBJ2-1; 11 bases line up with TRBD2. V trimming: 6 bases; J trimming: 3 bases; junction bases outside the gene matches: 13. This CDR3 has 17 amino acids. Germline V lookup: CDR1 SQVTM, CDR2 ANQGSEA. The CDR3 is CSVRYYQGLADYNEQFF. The CDR3 bases are TGCAGCGTCCGATACTACCAGGGACTAGCGGACTACAATGAGCAGTTCTTC.

This clonotype was seen only a few times. The V call is TRBV4-3, the J call TRBJ2-2; D possibly uses TRBD1 or TRBD2 (6 bases each). CDR1 and CDR2 (germline): LGHNA, YSLEER. Trimming cost V 0 bases and J 4 bases, with 15 bases left between them. This CDR3 spans 17 amino acids. CDR3 nucleotides: TGCGCCAGCAGCCAAGATCAGGGGCTGGGGGGCACCGGGGAGCTGTTTTTT. It encodes CASSQDQGLGGTGELFF.

This clonotype has a handful of counts. This chain links TRBV6-1 with TRBJ1-6, with 7 bases that match TRBD1. J lost 10 bases, V lost 6 bases, and 9 bases had no gene match. Germline-derived CDR1 and CDR2 are MNHNS and SASEGT. The length of the CDR3 is 14 residues. CDR3 nucleotides: TGTGCCAGCAGCCCACGACAGGGTACCTCACCCCTCCACTTT. Amino acids: CASSPRQGTSPLHF.

The gene calls are TRBV5-1 and TRBJ2-7; possible D gene TRBD1, 5 bases. The V gene lost 7 bases and the J gene lost 2 bases, with 13 bases spanning the gap. In germline, CDR1 is SGHRS, CDR2 YFSETQ. The CDR3 is 13 residues long. The CDR3 DNA sequence: TGCGCCAGCCAAACAGGAGCTACCTACGAGCAGTACTTC. Its protein product is CASQTGATYEQYF.

The chain uses TRBV20-1 and TRBJ2-1; TRBD2 matches 11 bases. CDR3 size: 15 residues. V was clipped by 3 bases and J by 4 bases; unmatched bases: 5. Germline V CDR1 and CDR2: DFQATT, SNEGSKA (reference sequence). The chain's CDR3 is CSASSGRAGYNEQFF. For the CDR3, the DNA is TGCAGTGCTAGTAGCGGGAGGGCCGGGTACAATGAGCAGTTCTTC.

This clonotype was seen a single time. At one boundary the junction diverges from the germline segment, which might be a read error. V gene TRBV7-7 combines with J gene TRBJ2-3; 8 bases line up with TRBD2. The germline V gene has CDR1 SSHAT and CDR2 FNYEAQ (reference sequence). The CDR3 loop spans 15 amino acids. The CDR3 nucleotides read TGTGCTAGCAGCCCAGGTAGCGGGACTTCAGATACGAAGTATTTT. This translates into CASSPGSGTSDTKYF.

This clonotype was counted at least ten times. This chain links TRBV5-1 with TRBJ1-2; D is unclear. In germline, CDR1 is SGHRS, CDR2 YFSETQ. This CDR3 contains 15 residues. V was trimmed by 0 bases and J by 7 bases, leaving 16 bases between them. The DNA for the CDR3 is TGCGCCAGCAGCTTGGCCTCTTACGGAGGTGGTGGCTACACCTTC. Its protein product is CASSLASYGGGGYTF.

This clonotype was observed a few times. This chain connects TRBV2 to TRBJ1-2; D ambiguous. The length of the CDR3 is 14 residues. The V end was cut by 3 bases, the J end by 0 bases, with 8 bases between. The germline gives CDR1 SNHLY, CDR2 FYNNEI. As DNA, the CDR3 is TGTGCCAGCAGTGACAGCCTTACTAACTATGGCTACACCTTC. Amino acid sequence: CASSDSLTNYGYTF.

This clonotype has at least ten counts. The chain combines TRBV20-1 with TRBJ2-1; either TRBD1 or TRBD2 may supply D (5 bases each). Trimming removed 0 bases at V and 8 bases at J, with 20 bases between. CDR1 is DFQATT, CDR2 SNEGSKA, per germline (reference sequence). This CDR3 is built from 16 residues. The CDR3 DNA is TGCAGTGCTAGAGACTCGGGACGGTCTCGGACGGATGAGCAGTTCTTC. Its protein product is CSARDSGRSRTDEQFF.

This clonotype was counted ten times or more. This rearrangement joins TRBV7-2 to TRBJ1-5; D may be TRBD1 (6 bases). CDR3 size: 15 residues. Trimming pared 4 bases from V and 4 bases from J, leaving 14 bases between. The germline V gene encodes CDR1 SGHTA and CDR2 FQGNSA. In nucleotides, the CDR3 is TGTGCCAGCAGCTCCGGAGGGGGAAATAATCAGCCCCAGCATTTT. Translation gives CASSSGGGNNQPQHF.

This clonotype was seen a few times. The chain carries TRBV29-1 and TRBJ2-5; D not certain. In germline, CDR1 is SQVTM, CDR2 ANQGSEA. The V and J ends lost 1 base and 4 bases respectively, with 4 bases between them. This CDR3 has 11 amino acids. CDR3 DNA sequence: TGCAGCGTTGAAGCCGGAGAGACCCAGTACTTC. It codes for CSVEAGETQYF.

The table lists this clonotype with a few counts. J is TRBJ1-3 and V is TRBV20-1; the match to TRBD1 covers 10 bases. The CDR3 is 16 residues long. With V trimmed by 6 bases and J by 0 bases, 8 bases remained unmatched. In germline, CDR1 is DFQATT, CDR2 SNEGSKA (reference sequence). In DNA form, the CDR3 reads TGCAGTGCCCCACGACAGGGGGCTTCCTCTGGAAACACCATATATTTT. Translating it yields CSAPRQGASSGNTIYF.

This clonotype was detected many times. The chain combines TRBV6-5 with TRBJ1-1; D might be TRBD1 (5 bases). Trimming removed 2 bases from V and 0 bases from J, with 16 bases in between. From germline, CDR1 is MNHEY and CDR2 SVGAGI. The CDR3 is made up of 17 amino acids. This CDR3 reads CASSYGARRTLNTEAFF. As DNA, the CDR3 is TGTGCCAGCAGTTACGGGGCCCGTAGGACCTTGAACACTGAAGCTTTCTTT.

This clonotype showed up just a few times. The J gene is TRBJ2-7, the V gene TRBV5-1, with TRBD1 matching 9 bases. V lost 4 bases to trimming and J lost 4 bases; unmatched junction nucleotides: 3. CDR1 and CDR2 from the germline V gene are SGHRS and YFSETQ. This CDR3 region has 13 residues. The chain's CDR3 is CASSRTGEYEQYF. The CDR3 nucleotides read TGCGCCAGCAGCCGGACAGGGGAATACGAGCAGTACTTC. Drawing the rest from reference TRBV5-1 and TRBJ2-7, the complete variable domain is KAGVTQTPRYLIKTRGQQVTLSCSPISGHRSVSWYQQTPGQGLQFLFEYFSETQRNKGNFPGRFSGRQFSNSRSEMNVSTLELGDSALYLCASSRTGEYEQYFGPGTRLTVT.

A few counts support this clonotype. This chain links TRBV9 with TRBJ2-7, with 13 bases matching TRBD2. This CDR3 spans 16 amino acids. With 3 bases clipped from V and 3 bases from J, the junction kept 6 bases outside the gene matches. Germline V gene data show CDR1 as SGDLS and CDR2 as YYNGEE. The CDR3 is CASSAGTSGDLYEQYF. DNA for the CDR3: TGTGCCAGCAGCGCCGGGACTAGCGGGGACCTCTACGAGCAGTACTTC.

The chain has TRBV7-6 and TRBJ1-1; possibly TRBD1 for D (6 bases). Between the trimmed V and J ends, which lost 4 bases and 8 bases, there was a span of 23 bases. The CDR3 is made up of 16 amino acids. Germline V lookup: CDR1 SGHVS, CDR2 FNYEAQ. CDR3 nucleotide sequence: TGTGCCAGCAGCTCAGGGGTGGGTTCGGGGACTGGGGAAGCTTTCTTT. Its protein is CASSSGVGSGTGEAFF.

This clonotype was seen at least ten times. The chain recombines TRBV5-6 with TRBJ2-7; tentative D call: TRBD2 (6 bases). Germline assignment: CDR1 SGHDT and CDR2 YYEEEE. This CDR3 spans 12 amino acids. Trimming took off 2 bases at V and 6 bases at J, with 9 bases between the two ends. The CDR3 loop is CASSFRGGEQYF. CDR3 in DNA: TGTGCCAGCAGCTTTCGGGGAGGCGAGCAGTACTTC.

This clonotype showed up many times. The chain carries TRBV12-3 or TRBV12-4 and TRBJ1-5, with D perhaps matching TRBD1 (6 bases). This CDR3 contains 15 residues. V lost 7 bases and J lost 5, with 18 bases in between. CDR3 sequence (DNA): TGTGCCAGCACTCAAACCCCAGGGGTGGATCAGCCCCAGCATTTT. Residues: CASTQTPGVDQPQHF.

The V gene is TRBV18, the J gene TRBJ2-5, with TRBD1 identical over 8 bases. Germline CDR1 and CDR2: KGHSH and LQKENI. V lost 5 bases and J lost 3; bases outside the gene matches: 11. The CDR3 runs to 16 residues. CDR3 coding DNA: TGTGCCAGCTCATCGGGATGGGGGACAGGTGAAGAGACCCAGTACTTC. Translated, it gives CASSSGWGTGEETQYF.

This clonotype was recorded a few times. The chain is built from TRBV4-3 and TRBJ1-3; D gene uncertain. The V end lost 4 bases, the J end lost 4 bases, and 17 bases lay between the germline ends. The CDR3 is 16 amino acids. Germline V gene sequence: CDR1 LGHNA, CDR2 YSLEER. The CDR3 bases are TGCGCCAGCAGCCTAGGCGGAGGTTTGGAGGGAAACACCATATATTTT. Amino acids: CASSLGGGLEGNTIYF.

The chain combines TRBV25-1 with TRBJ2-1; D is ambiguous. CDR3 size: 13 residues. V lost 4 bases and J 10 bases, leaving 14 bases between the germline ends. Germline loops: CDR1 MGHDK, CDR2 SYGVNS. The CDR3 sequence: CASSVETTLEQFF. The CDR3 nucleotides are TGTGCCAGCAGTGTTGAAACAACCCTCGAGCAGTTCTTC.

This clonotype was observed a handful of times. The genes are TRBV10-3 and TRBJ2-3, with D perhaps matching TRBD1 (5 bases). This CDR3 spans 14 amino acids. Per the germline V gene, CDR1 is ENHRY and CDR2 is SYGVKD. V lost 7 bases, J lost 4 bases, and 15 bases lay in between. CDR3 sequence: CAINWQGKSDTQYF. The CDR3 nucleotides read TGTGCCATCAACTGGCAGGGAAAATCAGATACGCAGTATTTT.

This clonotype occurred many times. The J gene is TRBJ1-4, the V gene TRBV20-1; no clear D. V was trimmed by 2 bases and J by 6 bases, leaving 13 bases between them. The germline V gene encodes CDR1 DFQATT and CDR2 SNEGSKA (reference sequence). The CDR3 loop spans 14 amino acids. The CDR3 is CSARKESFDEKLFF. CDR3 DNA sequence: TGCAGTGCTAGAAAGGAGAGTTTCGATGAAAAACTGTTTTTT.

The chain combines TRBV7-2 with TRBJ1-1, with TRBD1 as a possible D gene (5 bases). This CDR3 is built from 15 residues. With 2 bases removed from V and 3 bases from J, the gap between germline ends came to 13 bases. Germline values: CDR1 SGHTA, CDR2 FQGNSA. Written as DNA, the CDR3 is TGTGCCAGCAGCTTACGCCGGACGGGGGACACTGAAGCTTTCTTT. Translated: CASSLRRTGDTEAFF.